The next 31 T cell receptor beta chains were all read from a single sample in a study of blood T cell repertoires in COVID-19. Here immunoSEQ multiplex PCR was the method, and the copy in TCRdb shows in-frame clones only, minus some. The sample holds roughly 230,000 clones, around 89% seen once. Sequenced input: peripheral blood. The receptors stem from a woman aged 60-75 years with COVID-19, enrolled during active disease.

The chain recombines TRBV4-3 with TRBJ1-3, with 7 bases aligning to TRBD1. The germline V gene has CDR1 LGHNA and CDR2 YSLEER. CDR3 length: 17 amino acids. The V segment lost 0 bases and the J segment 3 bases; nucleotides outside the gene matches: 8. CDR3 bases: TGCGCCAGCAGCCAAGATTCCCAGACAGGGTTTGGAAACACCATATATTTT. It codes for CASSQDSQTGFGNTIYF.

The chain has TRBV3-1 (or the pseudogene TRBV3-2) and TRBJ1-6; D is uncertain. The CDR3 extends over 11 amino acids. Per germline, CDR1 LGHDT and CDR2 YNNKEL (reference sequence). V gave up 5 bases and J gave up 12 bases, with 8 bases separating them. The CDR3 region is CASSDRGPLHF. The CDR3 region has the DNA TGTGCCAGCAGCGATCGGGGACCCCTCCACTTT.

In its sample, this clone was seen once. This sequence joins TRBV5-6 and TRBJ1-5; TRBD1 matches at 8 bases. The CDR3 is 15 residues long. V trimming: 1 base; J trimming: 6 bases; junction bases outside the gene matches: 6. CDR1 SGHDT and CDR2 YYEEEE come from the germline V gene. The CDR3 spells CASSLRQGYIQPQHF. The CDR3, as DNA: TGTGCCAGCAGCTTGCGACAGGGGTATATTCAGCCCCAGCATTTT.

V usage is TRBV7-9 and J usage is TRBJ2-3, with D unresolved. The germline V gene encodes CDR1 SEHNR and CDR2 FQNEAQ (reference sequence). The CDR3 runs to 12 residues. Trimming took 5 bases from V and 6 from J, leaving 9 bases between them. The CDR3 here is CASSPVVDTQYF. The CDR3 DNA sequence: TGTGCCAGCAGCCCGGTGGTGGATACGCAGTATTTT.

J is TRBJ2-3 and V is TRBV7-9; D is unresolved. Germline V gives CDR1 SEHNR, CDR2 FQNEAQ (reference sequence). Deletions cut 3 bases from V and 0 bases from J, with 7 bases between. The CDR3 has 14 residues. The CDR3, as DNA: TGTGCCAGCAGCTTCGCCGAGAGCACAGATACGCAGTATTTT. This translates into CASSFAESTDTQYF.

The chain combines TRBV19 with TRBJ1-5; D is unclear. The CDR3 totals 16 residues. Between the trimmed V and J ends, which lost 4 bases and 2 bases, there was a span of 15 bases. From germline, CDR1 is LNHDA and CDR2 SQIVND (reference sequence). CDR3 coding DNA: TGTGCCAGTAGTACCCCCCTTCGGCAGGGCAATCAGCCCCAGCATTTT. As protein: CASSTPLRQGNQPQHF.

This clone is a singleton in its sample. The chain combines TRBV7-2 with TRBJ1-2, with 7 bases fitting TRBD1. The V gene's germline CDR1 is SGHTA and CDR2 FQGNSA. Trimming cost V 4 bases and J 4 bases; bases outside gene matches: 9. The CDR3 consists of 15 residues. The CDR3 coding sequence is TGTGCCAGCAGCTATAGACGGGACAGTATCTATGGCTACACCTTC. Amino acid sequence: CASSYRRDSIYGYTF. The full variable domain, with the rest looked up from reference TRBV7-2 and TRBJ1-2, is GAGVSQSPSNKVTEKGKDVELRCDPISGHTALYWYRQSLGQGLEFLIYFQGNSAPDKSGLPSDRFSAERTGGSVSTLTIQRTQQEDSAVYLCASSYRRDSIYGYTFGSGTRLTVV.

V usage is TRBV7-9 and J usage is TRBJ1-4, with 8 bases identical to TRBD1. The germline V gene has CDR1 SEHNR and CDR2 FQNEAQ (reference sequence). The CDR3 sequence is 14 residues long. The V and J ends lost 4 bases and 4 bases, in that order; junction bases with no gene match: 2. CDR3 in DNA: TGTGCCAGCAGCTCGGGACAGGATAATGAAAAACTGTTTTTT. Its translation: CASSSGQDNEKLFF.

This clone was counted once. The gene calls are TRBV5-1 and TRBJ2-4, with TRBD1 matching 7 bases. V was pared by 1 base and J by 6 bases, with 7 bases of the junction left unmatched. The CDR3 length is 15 residues. CDR1 and CDR2 from the germline V gene are SGHRS and YFSETQ. The CDR3 DNA is TGCGCCAGCAGCTTGTATCAGGGGGAAGGAAACATTCAGTACTTC. It codes for CASSLYQGEGNIQYF.

The chain employs TRBV10-3 and TRBJ1-1, with 9 bases that match TRBD1. Germline CDR1 is ENHRY and CDR2 is SYGVKD. This CDR3 is 20 amino acids long. Trimming took 4 bases from V and 2 from J; bases not matched to a gene: 20. This CDR3 reads CAISGGPRTGAFLRNTEAFF. The CDR3 nucleotides read TGTGCCATCAGTGGGGGCCCACGGACAGGGGCTTTCCTGCGAAACACTGAAGCTTTCTTT.

The rearrangement uses TRBV19 and TRBJ2-2; tentative D call: TRBD2 (6 bases). The CDR3 runs 19 residues. Germline V lookup: CDR1 LNHDA, CDR2 SQIVND (reference sequence). V lost 3 bases to trimming and J lost 6 bases, with 26 bases between them. DNA of the CDR3: TGTGCCAGTAGTATGGAGTACGGGCGGGACCTAAGGAGGGCCGGGGAGCTGTTTTTT. Translation gives CASSMEYGRDLRRAGELFF.

The rearrangement links TRBV2 to TRBJ1-1, with a weak D call TRBD1 (6 bases). Per germline, CDR1 SNHLY and CDR2 FYNNEI. The CDR3 loop spans 14 amino acids. Trimming cost V 9 bases and J 7 bases, with 21 bases left between them. The CDR3 protein is CARTQGWGQSEAFF. In DNA form, the CDR3 reads TGTGCCAGGACACAGGGATGGGGGCAAAGTGAAGCTTTCTTT. Complete variable domain (other parts from reference TRBV2 and TRBJ1-1): EPEVTQTPSHQVTQMGQEVILRCVPISNHLYFYWYRQILGQKVEFLVSFYNNEISEKSEIFDDQFSVERPDGSNFTLKIRSTKLEDSAMYFCARTQGWGQSEAFFGQGTRLTVV.

This chain joins TRBV9 and TRBJ1-5; no clear D gene. The V end was cut by 2 bases, the J end by 1 base, with 10 bases between. Germline loops: CDR1 SGDLS, CDR2 YYNGEE. The CDR3 has 15 amino acids. The CDR3 coding sequence is TGTGCCAGCAGCGTGAGTGCCGTGAGCAATCAGCCCCAGCATTTT. Residues: CASSVSAVSNQPQHF. The variable domain in full, with the rest retrieved from reference TRBV9 and TRBJ1-5, is DSGVTQTPKHLITATGQRVTLRCSPRSGDLSVYWYQQSLDQGLQFLIQYYNGEERAKGNILERFSAQQFPDLHSELNLSSLELGDSALYFCASSVSAVSNQPQHFGDGTRLSIL.

This rearrangement joins TRBV9 to TRBJ2-7; 8 bases align to TRBD2. This CDR3 has 13 amino acids. The germline CDR1 and CDR2 sequences are SGDLS and YYNGEE. The junction had 4 bases not matched to a gene; V was cut back by 3 bases and J by 5 bases. The DNA for the CDR3 is TGTGCCAGCAGCGCGGGGGGGGTCGACGAGCAGTACTTC. As protein: CASSAGGVDEQYF.

The V call is TRBV5-1, the J call TRBJ2-3, with D possibly matching TRBD1 (6 bases). CDR3 length: 16 residues. V was cut by 0 bases and J by 3 bases, with 14 bases left in between. Germline V gene lookup returns CDR1 SGHRS and CDR2 YFSETQ. CDR3 sequence: CASSLGALGGTDTQYF. The CDR3 coding sequence is TGCGCCAGCAGCTTGGGAGCCTTAGGGGGTACAGATACGCAGTATTTT. The full variable domain, its missing parts supplied by reference TRBV5-1 and TRBJ2-3, is KAGVTQTPRYLIKTRGQQVTLSCSPISGHRSVSWYQQTPGQGLQFLFEYFSETQRNKGNFPGRFSGRQFSNSRSEMNVSTLELGDSALYLCASSLGALGGTDTQYFGPGTRLTVL.

In DNA, the CDR3 is TGTGCCAGCAGCTTGGACATCTCCTACGAGCAGTACTTC. This codes for CASSLDISYEQYF. V is TRBV5-6 and J is TRBJ2-7; D ambiguous. CDR3 length: 13 residues. Trimming took 0 bases from V and 0 from J, leaving 4 bases between them. Germline CDR1 and CDR2: SGHDT and YYEEEE.

This clone turned up a few times. The CDR3 nucleotides read TGTGCCAGTAGTATTGGGGGCTCATACGCTGAAGCTTTCTTT. Protein product: CASSIGGSYAEAFF. The chain links TRBV19 to TRBJ1-1; possibly TRBD1 for D (6 bases). The CDR3 totals 14 residues. The germline gives CDR1 LNHDA, CDR2 SQIVND (reference sequence). Trimming removed 3 bases at V and 6 bases at J, with 14 bases between.

The CDR3 region has the DNA TGTGCCAGCAGCCCAAGGGGGCGGGACAGGGGAGCGCCCCAGCATTTT. This encodes CASSPRGRDRGAPQHF. The V call is TRBV7-6, the J call TRBJ1-5; 10 nucleotides match TRBD1. CDR1 SGHVS and CDR2 FNYEAQ come from the germline V gene. The CDR3 is made up of 16 amino acids. V dropped 5 bases and J dropped 9; count of bases not matched to a gene: 13. Using reference TRBV7-6 and TRBJ1-5 for the parts outside the CDR3, the full variable domain is GAGVSQSPRYKVTKRGQDVALRCDPISGHVSLYWYRQALGQGPEFLTYFNYEAQQDKSGLPNDRFSAERPEGSISTLTIQRTEQRDSAMYRCASSPRGRDRGAPQHFGDGTRLSIL.

The chain uses TRBV5-1 and TRBJ1-4, with D possibly matching TRBD1 (5 bases). Germline assignment: CDR1 SGHRS and CDR2 YFSETQ. The V gene lost 5 bases and the J gene lost 1 base, with 9 bases spanning the gap. The CDR3 contains 14 residues. CDR3 DNA: TGCGCCAGCAGACAAAGGGGAACTAATGAAAAACTGTTTTTT. This translates into CASRQRGTNEKLFF.

V gene TRBV6-5 combines with J gene TRBJ1-2; 8 nucleotides align to TRBD1. Germline CDR1 and CDR2: MNHEY and SVGAGI. After removal of 5 bases from V and 7 bases from J, the junction contained 12 bases not matched to a gene. This CDR3 comprises 15 residues. CDR3 DNA sequence: TGTGCCAGCAGTAACCCAGGACAGGGCGTAGGTGGCTACACCTTC. This translates into CASSNPGQGVGGYTF.

The V call is TRBV7-9, the J call TRBJ1-5; the match to TRBD1 covers 9 bases. Trimming removed 5 bases from V and 6 bases from J; junction bases left unmatched: 8. Germline V gene sequence: CDR1 SEHNR, CDR2 FQNEAQ (reference sequence). The CDR3 is made up of 15 amino acids. The chain's CDR3 is CASSPTGGWGQPQHF. The CDR3 bases are TGTGCCAGCAGCCCAACAGGGGGCTGGGGTCAGCCCCAGCATTTT.

The chain has TRBV4-3 and TRBJ1-1; 8 positions match TRBD1. The CDR3 covers 18 residues. J gave up 1 base and V 0 bases, and 10 bases lay outside the gene matches. Per the germline V gene, CDR1 is LGHNA and CDR2 is YSLEER. CDR3 residues: CASSQDITGGRGNTEAFF. The DNA of the CDR3 is TGCGCCAGCAGCCAAGATATCACAGGGGGTAGGGGGAACACTGAAGCTTTCTTT.

The rearrangement joins TRBV25-1 to TRBJ1-5; D may be TRBD1 (5 bases). The germline V and J ends were trimmed by 1 base and 5 bases, with 15 bases remaining between them. The germline gives CDR1 MGHDK, CDR2 SYGVNS. CDR3 length: 16 amino acids. In DNA, the CDR3 is TGTGCCAGCAGTGAATCTGGGGCAGGGTACGATCAGCCCCAGCATTTT. As protein: CASSESGAGYDQPQHF.

The gene calls are TRBV3-1 (or the pseudogene TRBV3-2) and TRBJ2-7; tentatively, D is TRBD2 (5 bases). This CDR3 is 14 amino acids long. Germline V lookup: CDR1 LGHDT, CDR2 YNNKEL (reference sequence). V lost 4 bases to trimming and J lost 3 bases, with 13 bases between them. Written as DNA, the CDR3 is TGTGCCAGCAGCCGAAAGAGGGCGGGCTACGAGCAGTACTTC. This encodes CASSRKRAGYEQYF.

The rearrangement joins TRBV5-5 to TRBJ2-7; no clear D gene. Looked up from germline, CDR1 is SGHKS and CDR2 is YYEKEE (reference sequence). Between the trimmed V and J ends, which lost 0 bases and 2 bases, there was a span of 12 bases. The CDR3 spans 15 residues. The CDR3 nucleotides are TGTGCCAGCAGCTTGGTTGTCCTCTCGGCCTACGAGCAGTACTTC. Amino acid sequence: CASSLVVLSAYEQYF.

J is TRBJ2-7 and V is TRBV5-1; perhaps TRBD1 as D (6 bases). The CDR3 contains 14 residues. Germline lookup yields CDR1 SGHRS and CDR2 YFSETQ. V gave up 9 bases and J gave up 0 bases, with 16 bases separating them. The CDR3: CAILRGPYSYEQYF. The CDR3 DNA reads as TGCGCCATCCTCAGGGGCCCTTACTCCTACGAGCAGTACTTC.

V is TRBV19 and J is TRBJ1-2; 10 bases agree with TRBD1. In germline, CDR1 is LNHDA, CDR2 SQIVND (reference sequence). J gave up 7 bases and V 5 bases, and 7 bases lay outside the gene matches. The CDR3 spans 14 residues. The CDR3 bases are TGTGCCAGTAGTCCAGGACAGGGGGTTAGTGGCTACACCTTC. It translates to CASSPGQGVSGYTF.

This chain joins TRBV7-8 and TRBJ2-3; D possibly corresponds to TRBD2 (7 bases). The CDR3 spans 14 residues. Trimming removed 4 bases at V and 4 bases at J, with 12 bases between. Germline V lookup: CDR1 SGHVS, CDR2 FQNEAQ. The CDR3 spells CASSWGGPSDTQYF. Here the CDR3 DNA reads TGTGCCAGCAGCTGGGGGGGGCCATCAGATACGCAGTATTTT.

The CDR3 spells CSASGGEKLFF. DNA for the CDR3: TGCAGTGCTAGCGGGGGAGAAAAACTGTTTTTT. The chain couples TRBV20-1 to TRBJ1-4; a possible D gene is TRBD1 (5 bases). CDR1 and CDR2 (germline): DFQATT, SNEGSKA (reference sequence). V was clipped by 3 bases and J by 8 bases, with 7 bases between them. The CDR3 is 11 amino acids.

The V and J genes are TRBV2 and TRBJ1-2, with D uncertain. Trimming took off 7 bases at V and 8 bases at J, with 14 bases between the two ends. Germline V gene data show CDR1 as SNHLY and CDR2 as FYNNEI. CDR3 length: 12 amino acids. CDR3 bases: TGTGCCAGCACCGAGTCGGTGGAGGGCTACACCTTC. Translating gives CASTESVEGYTF.

This rearrangement joins TRBV30 to TRBJ1-1; D unclear. This CDR3 spans 13 amino acids. Germline CDR1 and CDR2: GTSNPN and SVGIG (reference sequence). Trimming pared 0 bases from V and 7 bases from J, leaving 12 bases between. The CDR3 spells CAWSVVFEGEAFF. DNA for the CDR3: TGTGCCTGGAGTGTAGTATTCGAGGGTGAAGCTTTCTTT.